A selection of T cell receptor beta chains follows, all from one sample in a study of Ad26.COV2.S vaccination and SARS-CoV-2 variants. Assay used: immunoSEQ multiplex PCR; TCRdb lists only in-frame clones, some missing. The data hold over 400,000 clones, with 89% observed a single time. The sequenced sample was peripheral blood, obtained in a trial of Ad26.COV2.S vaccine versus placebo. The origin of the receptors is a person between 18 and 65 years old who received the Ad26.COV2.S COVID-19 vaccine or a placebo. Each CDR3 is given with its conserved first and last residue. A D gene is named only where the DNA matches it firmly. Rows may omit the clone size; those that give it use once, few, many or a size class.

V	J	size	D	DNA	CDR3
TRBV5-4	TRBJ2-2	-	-	TGTGCCAGCAGCTTGGCTCCGGGCGGGGAGCTGTTTTTT	CASSLAPGGELFF
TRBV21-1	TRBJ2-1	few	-	TGTGCCAGCAGCAAAGCTAGCGGGAGCCCCTTCAATGAGCAGTTCTTC	CASSKASGSPFNEQFF
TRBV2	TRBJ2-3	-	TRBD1	TGTGCCAGCAGTGGCCAGGGGGTGGGTACGCAGTATTTT	CASSGQGVGTQYF
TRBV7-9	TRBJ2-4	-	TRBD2	TGTGCCAGCAGTTCACGGACTAGCGGGGGCCTAGCCAAAAACATTCAGTACTTC	CASSSRTSGGLAKNIQYF
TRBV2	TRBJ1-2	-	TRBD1	TGTGCCAGCAGACAGGGGTTGGACTATGGCTACACCTTC	CASRQGLDYGYTF
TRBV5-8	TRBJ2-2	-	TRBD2	TGTGCCAGCAGCTTCTCGGGGGGTAGCGGGAGTCACACCGGGGAGCTGTTTTTT	CASSFSGGSGSHTGELFF
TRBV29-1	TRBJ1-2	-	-	TGCAGCGTTGAGGAGGAGGTCCGCTATGGCTACACCTTC	CSVEEEVRYGYTF
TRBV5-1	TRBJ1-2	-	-	TGCGCCAGCAGCTTTTCGGGTAACTATGGCTACACCTTC	CASSFSGNYGYTF
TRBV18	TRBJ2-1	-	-	TGTGCCAGCTCACCACCGACGCGTACCAATGAGCAGTTCTTC	CASSPPTRTNEQFF
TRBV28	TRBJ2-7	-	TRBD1	TGTGCCAGCAGTTTCCCCGACAGGGGGGTGTACGAGCAGTACTTC	CASSFPDRGVYEQYF
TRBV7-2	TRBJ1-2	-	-	TGTGCCAGCAGCCCAAACTATCGCTACACCTTC	CASSPNYRYTF
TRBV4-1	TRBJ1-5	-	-	TGCGCCAGCAGCCAATGGCTCAGGGCAGATCAGCCCCAGCATTTT	CASSQWLRADQPQHF
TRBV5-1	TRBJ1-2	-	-	TGCGCCAGCAGCCCAGGCTATGGCTACACCTTC	CASSPGYGYTF
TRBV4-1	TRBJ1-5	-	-	TGCGCCAGCAGCCAAGCGGTCGGGCAGCCCCAGCATTTT	CASSQAVGQPQHF
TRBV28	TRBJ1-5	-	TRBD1	TGTGCCAGCAGTTTAGGGGACAGGGAGGGACAGCCCCAGCATTTT	CASSLGDREGQPQHF
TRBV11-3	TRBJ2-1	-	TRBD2	TGTGCCAGCAGCTATACGACTAGCGGGAGTCCGTTCTTC	CASSYTTSGSPFF
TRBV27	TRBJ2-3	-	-	TGTGCCAGCAGTTTATCGTTGGGGGCGAGCACAGATACGCAGTATTTT	CASSLSLGASTDTQYF
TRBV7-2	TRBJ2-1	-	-	TGTGCCAGCAGCTTACCCTCACAGGCCCGTAGATCCTACAATGAGCAGTTCTTC	CASSLPSQARRSYNEQFF
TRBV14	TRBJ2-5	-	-	TGTGCCAGCAGCCATGGAGGGACCCAGTACTTC	CASSHGGTQYF
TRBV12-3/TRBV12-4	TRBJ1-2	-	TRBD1	TGTGCCAGCAGGCGACAGGGCTATGGCTACACCTTC	CASRRQGYGYTF
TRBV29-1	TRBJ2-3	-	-	TGCAGCGTTGAAGAGGGGGTCACAGATACGCAGTATTTT	CSVEEGVTDTQYF
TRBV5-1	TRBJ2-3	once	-	TGCGCCAGCAGCTTGAGACCCAGCACAGATACGCAGTATTTT	CASSLRPSTDTQYF
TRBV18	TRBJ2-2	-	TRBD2	TGTGCCAGCTCACCACCGACTAGCCAGTACACCGGGGAGCTGTTTTTT	CASSPPTSQYTGELFF
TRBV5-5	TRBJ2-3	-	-	TGTGCCAGCAGCTTGCCAGGGACAGATACGCAGTATTTT	CASSLPGTDTQYF
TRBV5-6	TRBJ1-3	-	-	TGTGCCAGCAGCTTGACCGGCCTCTCTGGAAACACCATATATTTT	CASSLTGLSGNTIYF
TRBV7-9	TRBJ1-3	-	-	TGTGCCAGCAGTCCAGTGCTGGGGGAGGGAAACACCATATATTTT	CASSPVLGEGNTIYF
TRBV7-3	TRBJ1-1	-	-	TGTGCCAGCAGCTTAACTGGGGCGGCTAGGCACACTGAAGCTTTCTTT	CASSLTGAARHTEAFF